Reported below is one TCR beta chain. The PCR contained 60 Vbeta and 13 Jbeta primers. Sequenced by immunoSEQ multiplex PCR; TCRdb stores in-frame clones only, minus some. Of over 100,000 clones detected, approximately 70% appear once; the ten largest clones hold 8.7%. These data originate in a study of cytomegalovirus exposure and HLA in healthy donors. J gave up 6 bases and V 5 bases, and 5 bases lay outside the gene matches. Germline CDR1 is SGHNT and CDR2 is YENEEA. The CDR3 is made up of 14 amino acids. Sequencing was carried out using PBMCs. The TCR originated in a young man in good health and CMV-seropositive. The V and J genes are TRBV11-3 and TRBJ2-3, with 10 bases aligning to TRBD2. The CDR3 loop is CASSKGLAMDTQYF. The CDR3 DNA is TGTGCCAGCAGCAAGGGACTAGCGATGGATACGCAGTATTTT.